These T cell receptor beta chains were read from a single sample in a study of identical twins. MiXCR was run by TCRdb on the 5' RACE reads, yielding one entry per CDR3 protein. The table includes 600,000 to 700,000 distinct CDR3 sequences, around 20% detected once. This same sample was also taken into another study, of T cells expressing NK-cell markers.

The sequenced sample consisted of PBMCs. Receptors were obtained from a woman aged 18-29 years in good health. Both conserved end residues are part of each CDR3. A D gene is named only where the DNA matches it firmly. The listing skips clone size in some rows; elsewhere it reads once, few, many or a size class.

d_call	j_call	clone_size	v_call	cdr3_nt	cdr3_aa
TRBD1	TRBJ2-3	few	TRBV6-5	TGTGCTACAGGGGATGGCACAGATACGCAGTATTTT	CATGDGTDTQYF
TRBD2	TRBJ2-3	.	TRBV2	TGTGCCAGCAGTGAACTAGCGGGGGCCGGTACGCAGTATTTT	CASSELAGAGTQYF
.	TRBJ2-5	once	TRBV5-1	TGCGCCAGCACCCTACTAGGGGGACAAGAGACCCAGTACTTC	CASTLLGGQETQYF
.	TRBJ2-1	.	TRBV5-1	TGCGCCAGCAGCTTGGCGGCGGAAGTGCCCTACAATGAGCAGTTCTTC	CASSLAAEVPYNEQFF
.	TRBJ2-1	many	TRBV5-1	TGCGCCTCCCAAAGGGGGGGGCCGGTGGATGAGCAGTTCTTC	CASQRGGPVDEQFF
TRBD1	TRBJ2-1	.	TRBV24-1	TGTGCCACCAGTGACGGTGACAGGGCCTCCCCCATTTACAATGAGCAGTTCTTC	CATSDGDRASPIYNEQFF
TRBD2	TRBJ2-7	.	TRBV9	TGTGCCAGCAGCGTATCTACTAGCGGGAGTAACGAGCAGTACTTC	CASSVSTSGSNEQYF
.	TRBJ2-3	.	TRBV6-1	TGTGCCAGCACTCGGGGCCCTGGGACAGATACGCAGTATTTT	CASTRGPGTDTQYF
.	TRBJ2-1	many	TRBV20-1	TGCAGTGTTGTAAAGGGGAGCTCCTACAATGAGCAGTTCTTC	CSVVKGSSYNEQFF
TRBD2	TRBJ2-3	few	TRBV20-1	TGCAGTGTCCCACTAGCGGGGGGGTCGGATACGCAGTATTTT	CSVPLAGGSDTQYF
TRBD2	TRBJ2-3	.	TRBV5-1	TGCGCCAGCAGCCCCAGCGGGGGGGCCCTCGCAGATACGCAGTATTTT	CASSPSGGALADTQYF
.	TRBJ1-1	.	TRBV7-9	TGTGCCAGCAGCTTGGGGGACCCTGAAGCTTTCTTT	CASSLGDPEAFF
TRBD1	TRBJ1-4	few	TRBV2	TGTGCCAGCACCCCCCAACAGGGGGGCGTTGAAAAACTGTTTTTT	CASTPQQGGVEKLFF
.	TRBJ2-5	few	TRBV6-5	TGTGCCAGCACAACTAGCAAGGGGACCCAGTACTTC	CASTTSKGTQYF
TRBD2	TRBJ2-5	.	TRBV27	TGTGCCAGCAGTTCCCGCTTAGGGCAGCGGGAGCGCAAAGAGACCCAGTACTTC	CASSSRLGQRERKETQYF
.	TRBJ2-5	.	TRBV20-1	TGCAGTGCGGCCAGGGCTGACGAGACCCAGTACTTC	CSAARADETQYF
TRBD2	TRBJ2-1	few	TRBV25-1	TGTGCCAGCAGTGATGCCGGGACTAGCGGGAGGGCCCGGGAGCAGTTCTTC	CASSDAGTSGRAREQFF
.	TRBJ2-5	.	TRBV5-1	TGCGCCAGCAGCGCCCGCGTGGGTTGGGTGGGAGAGACCCAGTACTTC	CASSARVGWVGETQYF
.	TRBJ2-3	.	TRBV11-2	TGTGCCAGCAGCCCCCCTACGCAAGATACGCAGTATTTT	CASSPPTQDTQYF
TRBD1	TRBJ2-7	many	TRBV3-1	TGTGCCAGCAGCCAGCTAACGAGGACAGGGGGCCAGAGCTCCTACGAGCAGTACTTC	CASSQLTRTGGQSSYEQYF
TRBD2	TRBJ2-7	.	TRBV7-2	TGTGCCAGCAGCAACGGAGGATCGGGACTAGCTAGCGAGCAGTACTTC	CASSNGGSGLASEQYF
TRBD1	TRBJ2-7	.	TRBV12-3/TRBV12-4	TGTGCCAGCAGACAACAGGGGGCCGCTTACGAGCAGTACTTC	CASRQQGAAYEQYF
TRBD1	TRBJ2-3	.	TRBV11-3	TGTGCCAGCAGCTTCCGGGACAGGGAATCGCAGTATTTT	CASSFRDRESQYF
.	TRBJ2-3	.	TRBV5-4	TGTGCCAGCAGGACTGCCGCTAGCACAGATACGCAGTATTTT	CASRTAASTDTQYF
.	TRBJ1-1	few	TRBV4-2	TGTGCCAGCAGCCAAGAAGAATCTGAGGGGAAAGCTTTCTTT	CASSQEESEGKAFF
TRBD1	TRBJ2-4	many	TRBV29-1	TGCAGCGTTGTTTCGGGACAGGGGTCGGCTCAGTACTTC	CSVVSGQGSAQYF
.	TRBJ1-1	many	TRBV12-3/TRBV12-4	TGTGCCAGCAGTTTATCTAACACTGAAGCTTTCTTT	CASSLSNTEAFF
TRBD1	TRBJ2-2	.	TRBV6-1	TGTGCCAGCAGTGGACCTGGGACAGGGAGGACCGGGGAGCTGTTTTTT	CASSGPGTGRTGELFF
.	TRBJ2-3	many	TRBV6-1	TGTGCCAGCAGCCAAACCGATGGATCGACGCAGTATTTT	CASSQTDGSTQYF